The 20 T cell receptor beta chains given below trace back to one sample, sequenced in a study of blood T cell repertoires in COVID-19. TCRdb's copy holds only in-frame clones and misses some; the assay was immunoSEQ multiplex PCR. Of 300,000 to 350,000 clones listed, about 90% are singletons. Input material: peripheral blood. The receptors stem from a woman in her 70s with COVID-19, enrolled during active disease.

The chain recombines TRBV12-3 or TRBV12-4 with TRBJ2-3; maybe TRBD2 (6 bases). This CDR3 region has 13 residues. Between the trimmed V and J ends, which lost 6 bases and 2 bases, there was a span of 9 bases. As DNA, the CDR3 is TGTGCCAGCAGGGGCGGGAACACAGATACGCAGTATTTT. Residues: CASRGGNTDTQYF.

This clone turned up a few times. The chain has TRBV29-1 and TRBJ2-5, with 10 bases lining up with TRBD2. V was pared by 1 base and J by 1 base, with 6 bases of the junction left unmatched. Germline values: CDR1 SQVTM, CDR2 ANQGSEA. This CDR3 has 16 residues. The CDR3 DNA reads TGCAGCGTTGAAGTAGGTAGCGGGGGGCCCCAAGAGACCCAGTACTTC. As protein: CSVEVGSGGPQETQYF.

This clone was seen more than once but under ten times. The gene calls are TRBV27 and TRBJ1-2, with unresolved D. Trimming pared 2 bases from V and 1 base from J, leaving 5 bases between. There are 13 residues in the CDR3. Germline lookup yields CDR1 MNHEY and CDR2 SMNVEV (reference sequence). DNA of the CDR3: TGTGCCAGCAGTTTACGGGGTAACTATGGCTACACCTTC. This sequence encodes CASSLRGNYGYTF.

The chain carries TRBV6-1 and TRBJ2-6; 7 bases map to TRBD1. This CDR3 spans 17 amino acids. Per germline, CDR1 MNHNS and CDR2 SASEGT. V shed 3 bases and J 0 bases; nucleotides not matched to a gene: 5. The DNA for the CDR3 is TGTGCCAGCAGTGACCGGGACAGAGGCTCTGGGGCCAACGTCCTGACTTTC. It encodes CASSDRDRGSGANVLTF.

The chain couples TRBV5-1 to TRBJ2-2; TRBD2 agrees at 11 bases. The CDR3 has 16 residues. The germline gives CDR1 SGHRS, CDR2 YFSETQ. J was trimmed by 1 base and V by 2 bases; bases with no gene match: 1. The CDR3 nucleotides read TGCGCCAGCAGCTTCGGACTAGCGGGGAACACCGGGGAGCTGTTTTTT. As protein: CASSFGLAGNTGELFF.

The chain combines TRBV11-3 with TRBJ2-1; 10 bases are shared with TRBD1. The length of the CDR3 is 16 residues. Per germline, CDR1 SGHNT and CDR2 YENEEA. After removal of 5 bases from V and 0 bases from J, the junction contained 4 bases not matched to a gene. The CDR3 sequence: CASSPRTGGSYNEQFF. The CDR3 bases are TGTGCCAGCAGCCCCCGGACAGGGGGCTCCTACAATGAGCAGTTCTTC.

V is TRBV7-9 and J is TRBJ1-2; D remains ambiguous. The V gene lost 0 bases and the J gene lost 0 bases, with 11 bases spanning the gap. Germline loops: CDR1 SEHNR, CDR2 FQNEAQ (reference sequence). CDR3 size: 16 residues. The CDR3 DNA reads as TGTGCCAGCAGCTTAGCCTCCCAGGAGGCTAACTATGGCTACACCTTC. As protein: CASSLASQEANYGYTF.

The V call is TRBV5-1, the J call TRBJ1-5; 7 bases align to TRBD1. The germline CDR1 and CDR2 sequences are SGHRS and YFSETQ. J gave up 5 bases and V 2 bases, and 4 bases lay outside the gene matches. CDR3 length: 14 residues. This chain's CDR3 is CASSLQGPYQPQHF. CDR3 DNA: TGCGCCAGCAGCTTACAGGGGCCATATCAGCCCCAGCATTTT.

The chain employs TRBV24-1 and TRBJ2-3; D perhaps matches TRBD1 (5 bases). With 4 bases removed from V and 4 bases from J, the gap between germline ends came to 14 bases. CDR1 is KGHDR and CDR2 is SFDVKD in the germline V gene. The length of the CDR3 is 15 residues. The CDR3 DNA is TGTGCCACCAGTGAACTCTCGGACACCTCAGATACGCAGTATTTT. This translates into CATSELSDTSDTQYF.

CDR3 sequence (DNA): TGCGCCAGCAGCTTGGGACAGGGTTCTAACTATGGCTACACCTTC. Encoded protein: CASSLGQGSNYGYTF. V gene TRBV5-1 combines with J gene TRBJ1-2, with 7 bases matching TRBD1. The germline V gene encodes CDR1 SGHRS and CDR2 YFSETQ. This CDR3 has 15 amino acids. V was clipped by 0 bases and J by 0 bases; unmatched bases: 2.

V gene TRBV27 combines with J gene TRBJ2-7; 8 bases fit TRBD2. This CDR3 contains 16 residues. Germline values: CDR1 MNHEY, CDR2 SMNVEV (reference sequence). With 0 bases clipped from V and 0 bases from J, the junction kept 4 bases outside the gene matches. The chain's CDR3 is CASSLSAGGASYEQYF. In DNA form, the CDR3 reads TGTGCCAGCAGTTTATCCGCCGGGGGGGCCTCCTACGAGCAGTACTTC.

The chain joins TRBV20-1 to TRBJ2-1, with a possible D match to TRBD2 (5 bases). The CDR3 consists of 11 residues. The V and J ends lost 6 bases and 8 bases respectively, with 11 bases between them. Germline V gene lookup returns CDR1 DFQATT and CDR2 SNEGSKA (reference sequence). CDR3 bases: TGCAGTGCCGGACTGGTTCATGAGCAGTTCTTC. Encoded protein: CSAGLVHEQFF.

This chain joins TRBV12-5 and TRBJ1-4; unclear D gene. The CDR3 is 14 amino acids. V was clipped by 7 bases and J by 4 bases, with 13 bases between them. Germline V CDR1 and CDR2: LGHNT, FRNRAP. The CDR3 is CASAAGRNNEKLFF. The CDR3 region has the DNA TGTGCTAGTGCGGCGGGCCGGAATAATGAAAAACTGTTTTTT.

The chain links TRBV12-3 or TRBV12-4 to TRBJ1-2, with D possibly TRBD1 on 6 matching bases. This CDR3 contains 12 residues. Trimming cost V 6 bases and J 4 bases, with 9 bases left between them. For the CDR3, the DNA is TGTGCCAGCAGGAGGGGGGGCTATGGCTACACCTTC. Translating it yields CASRRGGYGYTF.

The chain recombines TRBV20-1 with TRBJ2-7, with no clear D. Trimming removed 3 bases from V and 1 base from J, with 4 bases in between. Per germline, CDR1 DFQATT and CDR2 SNEGSKA (reference sequence). The CDR3 runs to 11 residues. The CDR3 is CSASGSYEQYF. CDR3 nucleotides: TGCAGTGCTAGCGGTTCCTACGAGCAGTACTTC.

V usage is TRBV7-2 and J usage is TRBJ1-1; TRBD1 matches at 8 bases. Germline CDR1 is SGHTA and CDR2 is FQGNSA. Unmatched junction bases numbered 9, after V lost 5 bases and J lost 4 bases. This CDR3 is 15 amino acids long. The CDR3 spells CASSPQDREGTEAFF. The CDR3 coding sequence is TGTGCCAGCAGCCCCCAGGACAGGGAGGGCACTGAAGCTTTCTTT.

The chain combines TRBV19 with TRBJ1-4; 7 bases fit TRBD1. CDR1 LNHDA and CDR2 SQIVND come from the germline V gene (reference sequence). The CDR3 extends over 14 amino acids. J was trimmed by 5 bases and V by 4 bases; bases with no gene match: 4. CDR3 DNA: TGTGCCAGTAGTACCGGGACAGCGAATGAAAAACTGTTTTTT. Translated, it gives CASSTGTANEKLFF.

The chain couples TRBV24-1 to TRBJ2-3, with 7 nucleotides matching TRBD2. The CDR3 is 16 amino acids. V trimming: 5 bases; J trimming: 4 bases; junction bases outside the gene matches: 11. Germline-derived CDR1 and CDR2 are KGHDR and SFDVKD. The CDR3 loop is CATSAERGIRADTQYF. The CDR3 DNA follows: TGTGCCACCAGTGCGGAGCGGGGTATCAGGGCAGATACGCAGTATTTT.

The chain recombines TRBV27 with TRBJ1-1; TRBD1 might be the D (6 bases). In germline, CDR1 is MNHEY, CDR2 SMNVEV (reference sequence). V was shortened by 4 bases and J by 4 bases, with 10 bases between the two germline ends. There are 13 residues in the CDR3. Here the CDR3 DNA reads TGTGCCAGCAGTTGGGGGGGCGGCACTGAAGCTTTCTTT. Protein product: CASSWGGGTEAFF.

The chain joins TRBV28 to TRBJ1-2; 8 bases map to TRBD1. Germline CDR1 MDHEN, CDR2 SYDVKM. Trimming cost V 4 bases and J 6 bases; bases outside gene matches: 4. There are 13 residues in the CDR3. The CDR3 DNA sequence: TGTGCCAGCAGTTCCGCAGGGGGCGATGGCTACACCTTC. This gives the protein CASSSAGGDGYTF.